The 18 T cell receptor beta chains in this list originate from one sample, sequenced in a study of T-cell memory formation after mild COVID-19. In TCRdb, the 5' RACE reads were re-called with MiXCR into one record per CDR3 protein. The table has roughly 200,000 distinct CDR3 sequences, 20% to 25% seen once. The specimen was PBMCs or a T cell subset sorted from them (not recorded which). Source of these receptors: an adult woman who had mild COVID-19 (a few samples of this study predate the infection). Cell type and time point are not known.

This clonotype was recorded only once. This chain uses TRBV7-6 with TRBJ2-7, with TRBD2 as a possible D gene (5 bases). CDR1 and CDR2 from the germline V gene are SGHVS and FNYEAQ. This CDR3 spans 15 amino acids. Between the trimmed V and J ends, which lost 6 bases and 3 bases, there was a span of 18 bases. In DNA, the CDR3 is TGTGCCAGCAGATCGGAAGGCTCCGGGAACTACGAGCAGTACTTC. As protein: CASRSEGSGNYEQYF.

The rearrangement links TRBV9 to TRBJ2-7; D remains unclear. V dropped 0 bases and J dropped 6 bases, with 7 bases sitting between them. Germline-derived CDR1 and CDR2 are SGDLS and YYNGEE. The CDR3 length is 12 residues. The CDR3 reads CASSVGDREQYF. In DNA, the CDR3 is TGTGCCAGCAGCGTAGGGGATCGCGAGCAGTACTTC.

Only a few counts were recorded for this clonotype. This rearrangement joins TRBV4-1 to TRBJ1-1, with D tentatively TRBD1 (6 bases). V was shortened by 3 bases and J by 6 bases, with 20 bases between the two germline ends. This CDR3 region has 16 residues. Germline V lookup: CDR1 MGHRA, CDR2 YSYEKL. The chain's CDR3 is CASSQLSQGLGAEAFF. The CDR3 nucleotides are TGCGCCAGCAGCCAGCTGTCCCAGGGGCTAGGAGCTGAAGCTTTCTTT.

The CDR3 loop is CAISELDTSYNSPLHF. The CDR3 region has the DNA TGTGCCATCAGTGAGCTGGACACGTCCTATAATTCACCCCTCCACTTT. The chain recombines TRBV10-3 with TRBJ1-6; perhaps TRBD1 as D (5 bases). This CDR3 comprises 16 residues. The V gene lost 2 bases and the J gene lost 1 base, with 9 bases spanning the gap. Looked up from germline, CDR1 is ENHRY and CDR2 is SYGVKD.

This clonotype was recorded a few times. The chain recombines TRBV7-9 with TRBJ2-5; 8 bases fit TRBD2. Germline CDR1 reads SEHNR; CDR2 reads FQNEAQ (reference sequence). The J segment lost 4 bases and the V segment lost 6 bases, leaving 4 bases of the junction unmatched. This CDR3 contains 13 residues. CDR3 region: CASRSGGAETQYF. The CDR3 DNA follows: TGTGCCAGCAGGTCCGGGGGGGCAGAGACCCAGTACTTC.

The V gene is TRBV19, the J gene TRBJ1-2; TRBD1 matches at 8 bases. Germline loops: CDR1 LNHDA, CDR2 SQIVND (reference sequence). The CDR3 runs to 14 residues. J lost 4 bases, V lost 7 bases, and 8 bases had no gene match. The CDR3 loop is CASTPMTGAYGYTF. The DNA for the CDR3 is TGTGCCAGTACCCCCATGACAGGGGCCTATGGCTACACCTTC.

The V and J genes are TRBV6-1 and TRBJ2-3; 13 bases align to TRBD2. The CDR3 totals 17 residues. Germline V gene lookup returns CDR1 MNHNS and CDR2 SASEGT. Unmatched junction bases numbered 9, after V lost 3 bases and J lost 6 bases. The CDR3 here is CASSDSRTSGRGDTQYF. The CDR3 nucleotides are TGTGCCAGCAGTGACAGTCGGACTAGCGGGAGAGGGGATACGCAGTATTTT.

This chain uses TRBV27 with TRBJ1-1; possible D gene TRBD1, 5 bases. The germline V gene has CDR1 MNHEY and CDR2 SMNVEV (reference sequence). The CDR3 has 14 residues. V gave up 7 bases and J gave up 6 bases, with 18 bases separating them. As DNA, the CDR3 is TGTGCCAGCACTTTCTCAGGTGGGGCCGCTGAAGCTTTCTTT. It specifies CASTFSGGAAEAFF.

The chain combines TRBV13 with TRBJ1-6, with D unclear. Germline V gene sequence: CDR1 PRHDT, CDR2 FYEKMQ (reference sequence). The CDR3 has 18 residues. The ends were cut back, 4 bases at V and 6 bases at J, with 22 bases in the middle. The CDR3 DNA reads TGTGCCAGCAGCTCGACTGACGAGGGAGGAACGGGTAATTCACCCCTCCACTTT. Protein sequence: CASSSTDEGGTGNSPLHF.

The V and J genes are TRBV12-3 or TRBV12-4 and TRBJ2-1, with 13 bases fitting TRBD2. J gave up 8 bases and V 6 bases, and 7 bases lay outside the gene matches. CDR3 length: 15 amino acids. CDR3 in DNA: TGTGCCAGCAGGACCGGGACTAGCGGGGAGGATGAGCAGTTCTTC. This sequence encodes CASRTGTSGEDEQFF.

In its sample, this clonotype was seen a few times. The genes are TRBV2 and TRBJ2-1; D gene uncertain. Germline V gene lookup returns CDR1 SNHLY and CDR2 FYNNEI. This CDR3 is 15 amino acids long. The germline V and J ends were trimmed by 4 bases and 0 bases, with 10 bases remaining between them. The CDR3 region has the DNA TGTGCCAGCAGTGGGCTAGAAGTCTCCTACAATGAGCAGTTCTTC. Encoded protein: CASSGLEVSYNEQFF.

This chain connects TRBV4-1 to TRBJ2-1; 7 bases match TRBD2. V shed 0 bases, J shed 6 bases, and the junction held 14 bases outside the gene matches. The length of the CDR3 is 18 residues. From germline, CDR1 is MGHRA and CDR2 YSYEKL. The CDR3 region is CASSQDPTGGPGPNEQFF. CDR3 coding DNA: TGCGCCAGCAGCCAAGATCCGACGGGGGGACCCGGCCCCAATGAGCAGTTCTTC.

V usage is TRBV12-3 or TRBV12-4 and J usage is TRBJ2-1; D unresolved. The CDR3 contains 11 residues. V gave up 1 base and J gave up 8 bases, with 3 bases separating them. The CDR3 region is CASSLEYEQFF. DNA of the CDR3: TGTGCCAGCAGTTTAGAGTATGAGCAGTTCTTC.

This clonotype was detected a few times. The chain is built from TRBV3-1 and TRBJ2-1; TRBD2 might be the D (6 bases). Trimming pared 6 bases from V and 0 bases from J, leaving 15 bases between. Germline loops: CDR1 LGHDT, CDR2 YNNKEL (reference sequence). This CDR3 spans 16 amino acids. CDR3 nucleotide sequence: TGTGCCAGCAGTCAACTAAGCGGGTCCTCCTACAATGAGCAGTTCTTC. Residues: CASSQLSGSSYNEQFF.

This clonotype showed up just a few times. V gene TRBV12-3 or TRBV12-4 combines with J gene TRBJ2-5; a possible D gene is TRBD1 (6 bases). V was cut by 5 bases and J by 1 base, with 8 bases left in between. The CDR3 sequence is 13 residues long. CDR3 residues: CASSGQLQETQYF. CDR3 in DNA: TGTGCCAGCAGTGGACAGCTCCAAGAGACCCAGTACTTC.

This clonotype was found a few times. CDR3: CATSEPRDQQETQYF. DNA of the CDR3: TGTGCCACCAGTGAACCCCGGGACCAACAAGAGACCCAGTACTTC. This chain uses TRBV24-1 with TRBJ2-5; D tentatively fits TRBD1 or TRBD2 (5 bases each). The CDR3 runs 15 residues. V dropped 4 bases and J dropped 2 bases, with 13 bases sitting between them. Germline values: CDR1 KGHDR, CDR2 SFDVKD.

Written as DNA, the CDR3 is TGTGCCAGCAGCCAAGATCATGGGGGGAATGAGCAGTTCTTC. This encodes CASSQDHGGNEQFF. This rearrangement joins TRBV3-1 to TRBJ2-1; possibly TRBD2 for D (6 bases). CDR1 is LGHDT, CDR2 YNNKEL, per germline (reference sequence). This CDR3 region has 14 residues. The V end was cut by 0 bases, the J end by 7 bases, with 10 bases between.

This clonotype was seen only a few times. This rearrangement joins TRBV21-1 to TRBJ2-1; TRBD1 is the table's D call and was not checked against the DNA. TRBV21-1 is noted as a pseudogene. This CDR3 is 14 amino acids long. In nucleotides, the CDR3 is TGTGCCAGCAGCGGCCGGGACAGCTACAATGAGCAGTTCTTC. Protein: CASSGRDSYNEQFF.